This T cell receptor beta chain appears in the sequencing data of a study of cytomegalovirus exposure and HLA in healthy donors. For the study at large: Unique TCRs numbering about 87 million, obtained from HLA-typed donors, made up an early data release. Whole-study results and caveats: Apparent HLA restriction characterized most CMV-associated TCR beta chains in a later analysis. Sequencing depth across donors, presence/absence analyses assumed, was roughly uniform.

The CDR3 covers 18 residues. J gave up 1 base and V 7 bases, and 15 bases lay outside the gene matches. CDR1 is SEHNR, CDR2 FQNEAQ, per germline (reference sequence). The PCR made use of 60 Vbeta and 13 Jbeta primers. Under the authors' procedure: Counted up in a later analysis, unique TCR beta chains came to some 80 million, with around 12 million shared. The method was immunoSEQ multiplex PCR; TCRdb's version includes in-frame clones alone and lacks a portion of them. The V and J calls and clone size are taken from that table; D and trimming were inferred from the DNA. The table shows 200,000 or so clones, with nearly 80% occurring only once. A word on this clone: What it binds is not known.

Sequenced material: PBMCs. The sequence was obtained from a woman aged 25-40 years in good health and CMV-seropositive. The J gene is TRBJ2-3, the V gene TRBV7-9; 9 bases line up with TRBD1. The CDR3 region is CASTKTGGKIMGTDTQYF. The CDR3 nucleotides read TGTGCCAGCACCAAGACAGGGGGGAAGATTATGGGCACAGATACGCAGTATTTT.